The 24 T cell receptor beta chains presented below share a single source sample, sequenced in a study of T cells in tuberculosis. Clones were read by immunoSEQ multiplex PCR, and TCRdb kept only the in-frame ones, dropping some. The sample lists 40,000 or so clones; less than 95% were seen once. The time point was: new active TB diagnosis, blood taken before or within 7 days of starting treatment. The sequences come from PBMCs, collected at tuberculosis diagnosis. These receptors all stem from an adult with tuberculosis.

CDR3 sequence (DNA): TGTGCCAGCAGCTTAACTGGGCTAGCGGGGGGGTCATTGAATGAGCAGTTCTTC. The encoded protein is CASSLTGLAGGSLNEQFF. The J gene is TRBJ2-1, the V gene TRBV11-1, with 12 bases aligning to TRBD2. Trimming removed 2 bases from V and 7 bases from J; junction bases left unmatched: 12. Germline CDR1 and CDR2: SGHAT and FQDESV (reference sequence). The CDR3 has 18 amino acids.

In this sample, this clone turned up a few times. The rearrangement links TRBV18 to TRBJ1-2, with D perhaps TRBD1 (5 bases). V was pared by 3 bases and J by 6 bases, with 20 bases between. CDR1 and CDR2 (germline): KGHSH, LQKENI. This CDR3 region has 16 residues. As DNA, the CDR3 is TGTGCCAGCTCACCGGAGGTCGGCGGGACGGAACATGGCTACACCTTC. Translation gives CASSPEVGGTEHGYTF.

The chain recombines TRBV7-2 with TRBJ1-2, with D tentatively TRBD1 (6 bases). The CDR3 runs 14 residues. The V end was cut by 5 bases, the J end by 12 bases, with 22 bases between. Per germline, CDR1 SGHTA and CDR2 FQGNSA. The CDR3 nucleotides read TGTGCCAGCAGCCTGGGGAGGGACAAGGGGTCTAACACCTTC. Translation gives CASSLGRDKGSNTF.

This chain connects TRBV6-6 to TRBJ1-5; the D gene is possibly TRBD1 (6 bases). The CDR3 runs to 15 residues. With 7 bases removed from V and 2 bases from J, the gap between germline ends came to 15 bases. Germline V gene sequence: CDR1 MNHNY, CDR2 SVGAGI (reference sequence). The CDR3 reads CASTPGGLGNQPQHF. Written as DNA, the CDR3 is TGTGCCAGCACCCCGGGGGGGCTGGGCAATCAGCCCCAGCATTTT.

CDR3 amino acids: CASSPNRTPEAFF. CDR3 nucleotide sequence: TGTGCCAGCTCACCCAACAGGACCCCTGAAGCTTTCTTT. V usage is TRBV18 and J usage is TRBJ1-1; TRBD1 might be the D (5 bases). The CDR3 has 13 residues. Germline assignment: CDR1 KGHSH and CDR2 LQKENI. The V end lost 3 bases, the J end lost 6 bases, and 11 bases lay between the germline ends.

The genes are TRBV7-2 and TRBJ1-1; tentative D call: TRBD1 (5 bases). The CDR3 is 14 amino acids. Trimming took 7 bases from V and 10 from J, leaving 22 bases between them. CDR1 SGHTA and CDR2 FQGNSA come from the germline V gene. The CDR3 loop reads CASTPASGADGAFF. CDR3 DNA sequence: TGTGCCAGCACCCCAGCTTCTGGGGCCGACGGAGCTTTCTTT.

The gene calls are TRBV19 and TRBJ2-1, with 8 bases aligning to TRBD2. V dropped 5 bases and J dropped 4; count of bases not matched to a gene: 7. The CDR3 runs 15 residues. Germline CDR1 LNHDA, CDR2 SQIVND (reference sequence). The CDR3 DNA reads TGTGCCAGTAGTTTCAATAGCGGGGATTACAATGAGCAGTTCTTC. This gives the protein CASSFNSGDYNEQFF.

The V gene is TRBV7-2, the J gene TRBJ1-2, with D possibly matching TRBD1 (6 bases). Trimming pared 7 bases from V and 3 bases from J, leaving 15 bases between. The germline V gene has CDR1 SGHTA and CDR2 FQGNSA. CDR3 length equals 14 residues. The DNA of the CDR3 is TGTGCCAGCACCTTTCAAGGGGGTGACTATGGCTACACCTTC. Encoded protein: CASTFQGGDYGYTF.

The V gene is TRBV4-1, the J gene TRBJ1-1; maybe TRBD1 (5 bases). CDR3 length equals 16 residues. Germline V gene data show CDR1 as MGHRA and CDR2 as YSYEKL. With 4 bases removed from V and 1 base from J, the gap between germline ends came to 16 bases. CDR3 bases: TGCGCCAGCAGCCCCCTTCCGCTACAGGCGAACACTGAAGCTTTCTTT. Protein product: CASSPLPLQANTEAFF.

In this sample, this clone turned up once. This sequence joins TRBV9 and TRBJ1-6; 7 nucleotides agree with TRBD1. CDR1 is SGDLS, CDR2 YYNGEE, per germline. The CDR3 loop spans 14 amino acids. Trimming at V came to 2 bases and at J to 7 bases, leaving 3 bases not matched to a gene. The CDR3 coding sequence is TGTGCCAGCAGCGTTACAGGGGCGAATTCACCCCTCCACTTT. Translation: CASSVTGANSPLHF.

The chain employs TRBV27 and TRBJ2-7; TRBD1 matches 11 bases. The germline gives CDR1 MNHEY, CDR2 SMNVEV (reference sequence). Losses at the gene ends were 0 bases for V and 3 bases for J; bases not matched to a gene: 4. This CDR3 contains 16 residues. CDR3 bases: TGTGCCAGCAGTTTATCCGGGACAGGGGGAGGCTACGAGCAGTACTTC. It yields the protein CASSLSGTGGGYEQYF.

The chain links TRBV29-1 to TRBJ1-1; tentative D call: TRBD1 (5 bases). This CDR3 contains 11 residues. Looked up from germline, CDR1 is SQVTM and CDR2 is ANQGSEA. V was trimmed by 8 bases and J by 4 bases, leaving 11 bases between them. CDR3 residues: CSWGWGTEAFF. The CDR3 DNA reads as TGCAGCTGGGGCTGGGGCACTGAAGCTTTCTTT.

Only one count was recorded for this clone. The V and J genes are TRBV18 and TRBJ2-1; D gene unclear. CDR3 length: 19 amino acids. The germline V gene encodes CDR1 KGHSH and CDR2 LQKENI. Trimming left V 1 base short and J 0 bases short, with 19 bases between. As DNA, the CDR3 is TGTGCCAGCTCACCACGCCCCCCCCCGGGTTACCCCTCCTACAATGAGCAGTTCTTC. Amino acid sequence: CASSPRPPPGYPSYNEQFF. The full variable domain, with the rest looked up from reference TRBV18 and TRBJ2-1, is NAGVMQNPRHLVRRRGQEARLRCSPMKGHSHVYWYRQLPEEGLKFMVYLQKENIIDESGMPKERFSAEFPKEGPSILRIQQVVRGDSAAYFCASSPRPPPGYPSYNEQFFGPGTRLTVL.

The CDR3 is CASSGQGFTEAFF. In DNA form, the CDR3 reads TGTGCCAGCAGTGGACAGGGCTTCACTGAAGCTTTCTTT. The J gene is TRBJ1-1, the V gene TRBV6-1; TRBD1 agrees at 7 bases. Germline CDR1 and CDR2: MNHNS and SASEGT. J gave up 4 bases and V 4 bases, and 3 bases lay outside the gene matches. This CDR3 contains 13 residues.

The chain recombines TRBV29-1 with TRBJ2-3; D is possibly TRBD2 (7 bases). V was clipped by 4 bases and J by 2 bases, with 16 bases between them. The CDR3 runs to 15 residues. Looked up from germline, CDR1 is SQVTM and CDR2 is ANQGSEA. The CDR3 DNA is TGCAGCGTTGCGAAGGGGGGGAGCTACACAGATACGCAGTATTTT. This sequence encodes CSVAKGGSYTDTQYF.

The gene calls are TRBV5-4 and TRBJ2-3; 10 nucleotides line up with TRBD2. Trimming removed 4 bases from V and 2 bases from J; junction bases left unmatched: 4. CDR1 is SGHNT and CDR2 is YYREEE in the germline V gene (reference sequence). The CDR3 length is 15 residues. CDR3 DNA sequence: TGTGCCAGCAGCAGAGCGGGGGGGGTCACAGATACGCAGTATTTT. Translated, it gives CASSRAGGVTDTQYF.

This clone appeared a single time. This chain uses TRBV11-3 with TRBJ1-6; TRBD1 might be the D (5 bases). Germline CDR1 SGHNT, CDR2 YENEEA. The CDR3 consists of 14 residues. V was trimmed by 3 bases and J by 9 bases, leaving 12 bases between them. The CDR3 sequence is CASSLRGYGSPLHF. In DNA, the CDR3 is TGTGCCAGCAGCTTGCGGGGGTATGGTTCACCCCTCCACTTT.

This sequence joins TRBV5-1 and TRBJ2-3; D ambiguous. V lost 3 bases and J 3 bases, leaving 8 bases between the germline ends. Germline values: CDR1 SGHRS, CDR2 YFSETQ. The CDR3 length is 13 residues. The CDR3 DNA is TGCGCCAGCAGCTCAGACTGGACAGATACGCAGTATTTT. It encodes CASSSDWTDTQYF.

The chain recombines TRBV28 with TRBJ1-5; tentative D call: TRBD1 (6 bases). This CDR3 contains 17 residues. Trimming cost V 2 bases and J 6 bases, with 20 bases left between them. Germline lookup yields CDR1 MDHEN and CDR2 SYDVKM. DNA of the CDR3: TGTGCCAGCAGTTTAATCAGGGGAGTTATGGATAGTCAGCCCCAGCATTTT. Amino acid sequence: CASSLIRGVMDSQPQHF. The full variable domain, rest sourced from reference TRBV28 and TRBJ1-5, is DVKVTQSSRYLVKRTGEKVFLECVQDMDHENMFWYRQDPGLGLRLIYFSYDVKMKEKGDIPEGYSVSREKKERFSLILESASTNQTSMYLCASSLIRGVMDSQPQHFGDGTRLSIL.

The chain is built from TRBV4-3 and TRBJ1-5; TRBD1 matches at 8 bases. V lost 1 base, J lost 4 bases, and 3 bases stayed unmatched. Looked up from germline, CDR1 is LGHNA and CDR2 is YSLEER. The CDR3 spans 15 residues. CDR3 bases: TGCGCCAGCAGCCAAGGGACAGGGAATAATCAGCCCCAGCATTTT. This translates into CASSQGTGNNQPQHF.

The rearrangement links TRBV9 to TRBJ2-3, with 8 bases lining up with TRBD2. Germline V gene data show CDR1 as SGDLS and CDR2 as YYNGEE. The length of the CDR3 is 18 residues. Trimming removed 0 bases from V and 1 base from J; junction bases left unmatched: 10. The CDR3 nucleotides read TGTGCCAGCAGCGTAGCTTCTTTTCGGGGGGGAGGCACAGATACGCAGTATTTT. Its translation is CASSVASFRGGGTDTQYF.

The chain recombines TRBV28 with TRBJ2-1; D unclear. This CDR3 region has 14 residues. Germline V CDR1 and CDR2: MDHEN, SYDVKM. The V end lost 7 bases, the J end lost 0 bases, and 10 bases lay between the germline ends. CDR3 residues: CASKLLSSYNEQFF. CDR3 DNA sequence: TGTGCCAGCAAACTATTAAGCTCCTACAATGAGCAGTTCTTC.

V and J are TRBV15 and TRBJ1-2, with TRBD1 identical over 7 bases. J gave up 7 bases and V 8 bases, and 13 bases lay outside the gene matches. Germline V gene lookup returns CDR1 LNHNV and CDR2 YYDKDF (reference sequence). The CDR3 is made up of 14 amino acids. The CDR3 here is CATRREDRPSGYTF. The CDR3 DNA reads as TGTGCCACCCGTAGAGAGGACAGGCCTTCTGGCTACACCTTC.

The V call is TRBV6-1, the J call TRBJ2-7; weak D call: TRBD1 (6 bases). The CDR3 is 15 residues long. Trimming took off 1 base at V and 1 base at J, with 11 bases between the two ends. Germline V CDR1 and CDR2: MNHNS, SASEGT. Written as DNA, the CDR3 is TGTGCCAGCAGTGAAGAAGGCGGACAGTCCTACGAGCAGTACTTC. It is translated as CASSEEGGQSYEQYF.